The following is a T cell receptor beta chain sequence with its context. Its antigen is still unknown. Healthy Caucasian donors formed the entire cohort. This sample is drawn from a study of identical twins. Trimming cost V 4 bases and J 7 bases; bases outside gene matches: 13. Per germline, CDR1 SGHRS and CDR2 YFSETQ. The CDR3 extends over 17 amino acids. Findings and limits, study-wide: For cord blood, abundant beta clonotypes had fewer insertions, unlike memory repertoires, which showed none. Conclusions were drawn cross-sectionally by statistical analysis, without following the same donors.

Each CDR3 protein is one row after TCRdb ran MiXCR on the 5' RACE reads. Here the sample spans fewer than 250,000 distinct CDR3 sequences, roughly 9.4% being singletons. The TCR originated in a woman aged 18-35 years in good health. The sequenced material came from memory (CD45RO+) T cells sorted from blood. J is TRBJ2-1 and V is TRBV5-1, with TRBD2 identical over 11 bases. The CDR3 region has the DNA TGCGCCAGCAGCATTCTAACTAGCGGGAGTTTGTGGAATGAGCAGTTCTTC. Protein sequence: CASSILTSGSLWNEQFF.